The entry below describes one TCR beta chain. The antigen is not known. The data stem from a study of shared clonotypes between healthy human individuals. General study points: Naive CD4 clonotype sharing across a few donors was approximately 5%.

The V end lost 7 bases, the J end lost 0 bases, and 13 bases lay between the germline ends. Germline CDR1 and CDR2: MDHEN and SYDVKM. The CDR3 is 15 amino acids. Repertoires were generated with immunoSEQ multiplex PCR, while TCRdb's copy carries only in-frame clones and drops some. The table has around 1,000,000 clones, roughly 77% seen once; the top ten hold approximately 0.95%. Sample: memory CD4+ T cells from PBMCs. The subset denotes: CD45RA-negative fraction. This sequence originates from a man between 18 and 35 years old in good health. Some clones in this sample may be carry-over from other donors' samples. This chain uses TRBV28 with TRBJ1-3, with D tentatively TRBD1 (5 bases). CDR3 loop: CASNGAAISGNTIYF. The CDR3 bases are TGTGCCAGCAATGGGGCAGCTATCTCTGGAAACACCATATATTTT.